In its sample, the clone carrying this TCR beta chain was seen a few times. The sample originates from a study of blood T cell repertoires in COVID-19. For the study at large: Spain, Italy and the United States supplied samples that represented acute and convalescent COVID-19. PBMCs, B-cell-depleted T cells, or T cells were the source of the cDNA or gDNA that made up the material.

Trimming at V came to 8 bases and at J to 7 bases, leaving 11 bases not matched to a gene. From germline, CDR1 is SNHLY and CDR2 FYNNEI. The CDR3 has 14 residues. In the original analysis: Nucleated cell number was recorded as an estimate derived from reference gene primer amplification. Sequencing used immunoSEQ multiplex PCR; TCRdb keeps in-frame clones, though not all of them. From that table come the V and J calls and clone size; the DNA was used to work out D and trimming. The table shows roughly 350,000 clones, with more than 75% occurring only once. Material for sequencing was peripheral blood. The rearrangement uses TRBV2 and TRBJ2-7, with 10 nucleotides matching TRBD1. The sequence was collected from a woman aged 45-65 years with active or convalescent COVID-19. The CDR3 here is CASVGFRTGGEQYF. CDR3 nucleotides: TGTGCCAGCGTCGGGTTTAGGACAGGGGGGGAGCAGTACTTC.